This T cell receptor (beta chain) was captured in a study of molecular identifiers for immune sequencing clone quantification. At the level of the study: Replicate experiments divided RNA from about 19,000 or 110,000 naive CD8 cells into five parts and sequenced four. Points from the study as a whole: Whereas clones above 20 RNA copies held under 1% of naive-cell molecules, they held over 97% of effector molecules.

Previously described methods with listed TCR primers produced the bulk TCR libraries. MiXCR was run by TCRdb on the PCR reads, yielding one entry per CDR3 protein. The data contain about 330,000 distinct CDR3 sequences, over 20% of them singletons. The CDR3 extends over 16 amino acids. Germline CDR1 SGHRS, CDR2 YFSETQ. Trimming stripped 4 bases from V and 0 bases from J, with 15 bases between. Comments on this clonotype: As yet, its antigen is unknown.

The receptor was isolated from a human donor in good health. Some libraries in this study had Jurkat cell RNA spiked in. The sequencing input was naive CD8+ T cells from blood, with Jurkat cell RNA spiked in. The sample's subset: FACS-sorted CD8+CD4-CCR7+CD45RA+ naive T cells. The rearrangement uses TRBV5-1 and TRBJ2-3, with D tentatively TRBD2 (5 bases). The CDR3 loop reads CASSPSHPFSTDTQYF. The CDR3 DNA follows: TGCGCCAGCAGCCCTAGCCATCCCTTTAGCACAGATACGCAGTATTTT.